One sample yielded the 24 T cell receptor beta chains listed below, sequenced in a study of Graves' ophthalmopathy and Graves' hyperthyroidism. RNA transcripts were the template, and TCR beta CDR3 regions were amplified from them. Second-round multiplex PCR followed a first-round RT-PCR using HTBI primers. TCRdb recomputed calls from the multiplex PCR reads with MiXCR, one row per CDR3 protein. The sample records about 740,000 distinct CDR3 sequences, roughly 40% being singletons. The sequencing input was peripheral blood. The receptor source for this set is an adult man with Graves' ophthalmopathy.

This clonotype was seen a few times. In nucleotides, the CDR3 is TGCAGTGCTAGAGATCGGGACAGGGGTTTTGGTGAAAAACTGTTTTTT. Translated, it gives CSARDRDRGFGEKLFF. The chain couples TRBV20-1 to TRBJ1-4; 10 positions agree with TRBD1. The V and J ends lost 0 bases and 7 bases, in that order; junction bases with no gene match: 8. The germline gives CDR1 DFQATT, CDR2 SNEGSKA (reference sequence). This CDR3 has 16 amino acids.

The sample holds a few counts of this clonotype. The chain carries TRBV2 and TRBJ1-5; the D is unclear. The length of the CDR3 is 15 residues. From germline, CDR1 is SNHLY and CDR2 FYNNEI. V gave up 3 bases and J gave up 0 bases, with 9 bases separating them. Here the CDR3 reads CASSDIGNSNQPQHF. CDR3 sequence (DNA): TGTGCCAGCAGTGATATTGGAAATAGCAATCAGCCCCAGCATTTT.

The rearrangement links TRBV7-2 to TRBJ1-4; D not resolved. The CDR3 contains 15 residues. V was shortened by 1 base and J by 4 bases, with 10 bases between the two germline ends. CDR1 is SGHTA and CDR2 is FQGNSA in the germline V gene. The CDR3 loop is CASSLGRGSNEKLFF. The CDR3 DNA is TGTGCCAGCAGCTTAGGGCGGGGAAGTAATGAAAAACTGTTTTTT.

The chain employs TRBV4-3 and TRBJ1-1; D is uncertain. V shed 1 base and J shed 1 base, with 16 bases lying between them. CDR1 LGHNA and CDR2 YSLEER come from the germline V gene. The CDR3 runs to 17 residues. CDR3 DNA: TGCGCCAGCAGCCAAGGCCCAGAGGGCAGGACGAACACTGAAGCTTTCTTT. Translated: CASSQGPEGRTNTEAFF.

This clonotype was observed a single time. This rearrangement joins TRBV15 to TRBJ1-5; TRBD1 matches 7 bases. Germline V lookup: CDR1 LNHNV, CDR2 YYDKDF (reference sequence). The CDR3 has 15 amino acids. Trimming cost V 3 bases and J 3 bases; bases outside gene matches: 5. CDR3 in DNA: TGTGCCACCAGCAGGGGACAGCCGAACAATCAGCCCCAGCATTTT. This sequence encodes CATSRGQPNNQPQHF. Supplemented by reference TRBV15 and TRBJ1-5, the full variable domain reads DAMVIQNPRYQVTQFGKPVTLSCSQTLNHNVMYWYQQKSSQAPKLLFHYYDKDFNNEADTPDNFQSRRPNTSFCFLDIRSPGLGDTAMYLCATSRGQPNNQPQHFGDGTRLSIL.

This clonotype was observed many times. V and J are TRBV7-9 and TRBJ1-2, with 9 bases that match TRBD1. This CDR3 is built from 13 residues. J lost 5 bases, V lost 6 bases, and 4 bases had no gene match. Germline CDR1 SEHNR, CDR2 FQNEAQ (reference sequence). The CDR3 protein is CASSFGTGYGYTF. The CDR3 DNA follows: TGTGCCAGCAGTTTCGGGACAGGGTATGGCTACACCTTC.

In this sample, this clonotype turned up many times. V is TRBV2 and J is TRBJ1-2; D perhaps matches TRBD1 (5 bases). Germline V CDR1 and CDR2: SNHLY, FYNNEI. This CDR3 is built from 13 residues. V shed 6 bases and J shed 4 bases, with 12 bases lying between them. In DNA, the CDR3 is TGTGCCAGCAGGGGGGAGGCAGGCTATGGCTACACCTTC. This gives the protein CASRGEAGYGYTF.

Remarks on this clonotype: This may arise from a read error, as a much more abundant clone is one base away. The CDR3 DNA reads as TGTGCCAGCAGGCAAGGACAGGGAACGAGGCGCTACGAGCAGTACTTC. Translated, it gives CASRQGQGTRRYEQYF. The V and J genes are TRBV2 and TRBJ2-7; 8 bases line up with TRBD1. The CDR3 consists of 16 residues. Per germline, CDR1 SNHLY and CDR2 FYNNEI. The junction had 13 bases not matched to a gene; V was cut back by 6 bases and J by 3 bases.

This clonotype has a count of ten or more. The germline gene is not matched at one end of the junction; a read error may be the cause. The chain combines TRBV9 with TRBJ1-5; D unclear. This CDR3 is 13 amino acids long. CDR1 and CDR2 (germline): SGDLS, YYNGEE. CDR3 nucleotides: TGCGCCAGCAGTGTTGGGGTCAATCAGCCCCAGCATTTT. This translates into CASSVGVNQPQHF. The full variable domain, rest sourced from reference TRBV9 and TRBJ1-5, is DSGVTQTPKHLITATGQRVTLRCSPRSGDLSVYWYQQSLDQGLQFLIQYYNGEERAKGNILERFSAQQFPDLHSELNLSSLELGDSALYFCASSVGVNQPQHFGDGTRLSIL.

The gene calls are TRBV5-4 and TRBJ1-1, with D perhaps TRBD1 (5 bases). V dropped 6 bases and J dropped 0 bases, with 18 bases sitting between them. The CDR3 runs to 16 residues. Germline V lookup: CDR1 SGHNT, CDR2 YYREEE (reference sequence). CDR3 sequence reads: CASTYETRGMNTEAFF. The CDR3 DNA sequence: TGTGCCAGCACCTACGAAACCCGGGGCATGAACACTGAAGCTTTCTTT.

This clonotype was detected many times. The rearrangement joins TRBV9 to TRBJ1-2, with D possibly matching TRBD1 (6 bases). Trimming stripped 3 bases from V and 8 bases from J, with 14 bases between. Germline-derived CDR1 and CDR2 are SGDLS and YYNGEE. The CDR3 covers 13 residues. The CDR3 bases are TGTGCCAGCAGCGCACAGGGTCCTTGGGGCTACACCTTC. Its protein product is CASSAQGPWGYTF.

The gene calls are TRBV25-1 and TRBJ2-2, with 11 nucleotides matching TRBD1. Unmatched junction bases numbered 2, after V lost 5 bases and J lost 3 bases. Germline V gives CDR1 MGHDK, CDR2 SYGVNS. This CDR3 has 15 residues. The CDR3 DNA reads TGTGCCAGCAGTTGGGGACAGGGGGACACCGGGGAGCTGTTTTTT. Its translation is CASSWGQGDTGELFF.

The chain employs TRBV29-1 and TRBJ2-7, with TRBD2 matching 8 bases. J was trimmed by 6 bases and V by 7 bases; bases with no gene match: 14. Germline V gene sequence: CDR1 SQVTM, CDR2 ANQGSEA. The CDR3 spans 14 residues. The CDR3 loop reads CSASTLERGGEQYF. For the CDR3, the DNA is TGCAGCGCCAGCACCCTAGAACGGGGGGGCGAGCAGTACTTC.

On this clonotype itself: The germline gene is not matched at one end of the junction; a read error may be the cause. The chain employs TRBV14 and TRBJ1-2; D is ambiguous. Germline lookup yields CDR1 SGHDN and CDR2 FVKESK. This CDR3 is 13 amino acids long. CDR3 sequence: CTSRDPDGWGYTF. CDR3 sequence (DNA): TGTACCAGCAGAGATCCGGACGGTTGGGGCTACACCTTC.

This clonotype was counted once. A much larger clone is a single base away; this may be a read error. The gene calls are TRBV20-1 and TRBJ2-7, with D uncertain. Germline CDR1 is DFQATT and CDR2 is SNEGSKA (reference sequence). The CDR3 is made up of 14 amino acids. For the CDR3, the DNA is TGCGGTGCTAGAGATTTGCACGTAACCTACGAGCAGTACTTC. It specifies CGARDLHVTYEQYF.

A remark on this clonotype: The junction does not match germline at one end; this may be a read error. The chain links TRBV7-9 to TRBJ1-4, with D unresolved. Germline assignment: CDR1 SEHNR and CDR2 FQNEAQ (reference sequence). The CDR3 is 13 residues long. The CDR3 DNA follows: TGCGCCAGCAGCCCTAGTTACTCGGGAAAACTGTTTTTT. Translating it yields CASSPSYSGKLFF.

Turning to this clonotype: One junction end does not reproduce the germline sequence, and a read error may be involved. V gene TRBV10-3 combines with J gene TRBJ2-7; no definite D call. The V gene's germline CDR1 is ENHRY and CDR2 SYGVKD. The CDR3 loop spans 15 amino acids. CDR3 sequence reads: CASSYEAGFNYEQYF. The DNA of the CDR3 is TGTGCCAGCAGTTATGAGGCTGGGTTCAACTACGAGCAGTACTTC.

The rearrangement joins TRBV6-6 to TRBJ1-3; D is possibly TRBD1 (5 bases). The CDR3 length is 17 residues. V lost 2 bases, J lost 2 bases, and 16 bases lay in between. Germline CDR1 reads MNHNY; CDR2 reads SVGAGI (reference sequence). The DNA of the CDR3 is TGTGCCAGCAGTTACGCCTCCGGGCGGGGCACTGGAAACACCATATATTTT. Its translation: CASSYASGRGTGNTIYF.

As concerns this clonotype: A much more abundant neighbour one base away suggests this may be a read error. The gene calls are TRBV6-4 and TRBJ1-5; D possibly corresponds to TRBD1 (5 bases). In germline, CDR1 is MRHNA, CDR2 SNTAGT. This CDR3 region has 13 residues. The CDR3 is CASSWDGNQSQHF. The CDR3 bases are TGTGCCAGCAGTTGGGACGGGAATCAGTCCCAGCATTTT.

In its sample, this clonotype was seen many times. The chain employs TRBV15 and TRBJ2-7, with 11 positions matching TRBD1. The CDR3 is made up of 16 amino acids. The J segment lost 7 bases and the V segment lost 1 base, leaving 9 bases of the junction unmatched. Germline V gives CDR1 LNHNV, CDR2 YYDKDF (reference sequence). Written as DNA, the CDR3 is TGTGCCACCAGCAGAGTTCGGGGGACAGGGGGAAGTGAGCAGTACTTC. It yields the protein CATSRVRGTGGSEQYF.

The chain carries TRBV25-1 and TRBJ2-7; 13 bases agree with TRBD2. CDR1 MGHDK and CDR2 SYGVNS come from the germline V gene. V shed 8 bases and J 5 bases; nucleotides not matched to a gene: 3. The CDR3 sequence is 13 residues long. The CDR3 DNA sequence: TGTGCCAGCGGACTAGCGGGAGACCACGAGCAGTACTTC. Protein product: CASGLAGDHEQYF.

At least ten counts were recorded for this clonotype. The chain joins TRBV11-2 to TRBJ2-5; D ambiguous. The CDR3 is made up of 11 amino acids. V lost 2 bases and J lost 4, with 2 bases in between. Germline V gene data show CDR1 as SGHAT and CDR2 as FQNNGV. The CDR3 DNA is TGTGCCAGCAGCTTAATAGAGACCCAGTACTTC. Its translation: CASSLIETQYF.

This clonotype was detected a few times. This chain joins TRBV20-1 and TRBJ2-7, with TRBD1 matching 8 bases. In germline, CDR1 is DFQATT, CDR2 SNEGSKA (reference sequence). V shed 6 bases, J shed 4 bases, and the junction held 8 bases outside the gene matches. CDR3 length equals 13 residues. CDR3 nucleotide sequence: TGCAGTGCCCGGGACAGGCGGGAATACGAGCAGTACTTC. This translates into CSARDRREYEQYF.

Concerning this clonotype itself: Mismatch with germline at one junction end may stem from a read error. V and J are TRBV29-1 and TRBJ2-7; D is unclear. Germline V gene lookup returns CDR1 SQVTM and CDR2 ANQGSEA. The CDR3 contains 10 residues. The CDR3 reads CSVEEGLGQF. The CDR3 bases are TGCAGCGTTGAAGAGGGATTGGGTCAGTTC.